This TCR beta chain was retrieved from a study of blood T cells in healthy people across ages. Points from the study as a whole: Per million T cells, the diversity of TCR beta decreased roughly linearly as age advanced. Long-lived donors had more naive CD4+ cells and higher diversity than aged donors.

Germline CDR1 and CDR2: DFQATT and SNEGSKA (reference sequence). This CDR3 region has 14 residues. Trimming removed 2 bases at V and 0 bases at J, with 9 bases between. About this clonotype itself: The target antigen is unknown.

A second PCR of 7 to 11 cycles used a sample-barcoded 5' primer and a J-beta primer mix. In TCRdb, the 5' RACE reads were re-called with MiXCR into one record per CDR3 protein. This table holds under 750,000 distinct CDR3 sequences, around 48% found once. Sequences were obtained from blood. The receptor's source is an older man in good health. The rearrangement joins TRBV20-1 to TRBJ2-3; D might be TRBD1 or TRBD2, each matching 5 bases. CDR3 loop: CSARSGTSTDTQYF. In DNA, the CDR3 is TGCAGTGCTAGAAGTGGGACCAGCACAGATACGCAGTATTTT.